The TCR beta chain described here comes from a study of T cell repertoires in cytomegalovirus infection. Study in general: CMV epitopes used comprised recently identified HLA-C-restricted ones and well-studied HLA-B-restricted ones. Matching HLA type and CMV infection were both indicated by public TCR beta signatures. Study results and caveats: Of the TCR beta families, the public ones yielded a cumulative frequency that identified carriers of CMV plus the relevant HLA.

As concerns this clonotype: Its matching antigen is unknown.

Each CDR3 protein is one row after TCRdb ran MiXCR on the reads. This sample has roughly 990,000 distinct CDR3 sequences, with 31% found just once. Trimming removed 6 bases from V and 3 bases from J; junction bases left unmatched: 10. The germline gives CDR1 DFQATT, CDR2 SNEGSKA (reference sequence). This CDR3 is built from 14 residues. This rearrangement joins TRBV20-1 to TRBJ1-2, with 7 nucleotides matching TRBD1. The receptor was derived from a human donor in good health (CMV status not recorded). Some clones in this sample may be carry-over from other donors' samples. The material was cultured CD8+ T cells from PBMCs, obtained from culture after CMV antigen stimulation. CDR3 protein: CSARGRSKDYGYTF. In DNA, the CDR3 is TGCAGTGCGAGGGGGCGATCTAAGGACTATGGCTACACCTTC.